Ten or more counts support the clone carrying this T cell receptor (beta chain). Its antigen is unidentified. Unsorted libraries were generated from 2 million PBMCs held at -80 degrees C. The data derive from a study of neurological immune-mediated disorders. Notes on the study in general: The multiple sclerosis repertoire cluster had no clinical or MRI correlate.

TCRdb ran MiXCR on the 5' RACE reads and lists one entry per CDR3 protein. The table has tens of thousands of distinct CDR3 sequences, around 4.7% seen once. Sequencing was done on a sample of PBMCs. This receptor was identified in a woman aged 50 to 65 with multiple sclerosis.

The CDR3 DNA reads as TGCAGTGCTAGAGCCCCGGGGGGGATAACAGATACGCAGTATTTT. It translates to CSARAPGGITDTQYF. The V gene is TRBV20-1, the J gene TRBJ2-3; 8 bases are a match to TRBD2. CDR1 is DFQATT and CDR2 is SNEGSKA in the germline V gene (reference sequence). The V gene end was trimmed by 1 base and the J gene end by 3 bases; junction bases not matched to a gene: 6. The CDR3 runs to 15 residues.